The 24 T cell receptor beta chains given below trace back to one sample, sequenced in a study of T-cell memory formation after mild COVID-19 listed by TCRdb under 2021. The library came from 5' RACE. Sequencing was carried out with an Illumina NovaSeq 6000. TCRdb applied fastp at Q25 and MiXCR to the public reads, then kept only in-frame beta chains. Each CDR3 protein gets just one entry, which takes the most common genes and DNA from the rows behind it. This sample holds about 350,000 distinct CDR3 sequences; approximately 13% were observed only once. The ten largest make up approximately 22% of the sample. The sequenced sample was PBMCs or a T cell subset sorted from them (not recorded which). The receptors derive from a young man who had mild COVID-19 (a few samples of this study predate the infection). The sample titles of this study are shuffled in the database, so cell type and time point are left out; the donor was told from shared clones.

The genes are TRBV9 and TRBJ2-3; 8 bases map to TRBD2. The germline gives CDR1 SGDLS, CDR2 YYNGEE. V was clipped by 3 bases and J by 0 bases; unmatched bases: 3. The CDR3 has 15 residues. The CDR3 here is CASSALAVSTDTQYF. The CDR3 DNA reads TGTGCCAGCAGCGCACTAGCGGTTAGCACAGATACGCAGTATTTT. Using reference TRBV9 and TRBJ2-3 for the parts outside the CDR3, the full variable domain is DSGVTQTPKHLITATGQRVTLRCSPRSGDLSVYWYQQSLDQGLQFLIQYYNGEERAKGNILERFSAQQFPDLHSELNLSSLELGDSALYFCASSALAVSTDTQYFGPGTRLTVL.

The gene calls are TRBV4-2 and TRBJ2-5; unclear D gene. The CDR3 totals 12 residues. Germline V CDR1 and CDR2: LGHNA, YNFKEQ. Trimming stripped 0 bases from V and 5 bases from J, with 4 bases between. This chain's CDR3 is CASSQETETQYF. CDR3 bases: TGTGCCAGCAGCCAAGAGACGGAGACCCAGTACTTC.

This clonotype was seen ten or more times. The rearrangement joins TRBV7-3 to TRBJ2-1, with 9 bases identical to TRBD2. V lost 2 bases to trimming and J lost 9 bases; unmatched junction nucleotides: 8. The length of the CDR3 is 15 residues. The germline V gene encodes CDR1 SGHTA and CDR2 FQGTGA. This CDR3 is CASSLVSSGGGEQFF. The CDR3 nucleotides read TGTGCCAGCAGCTTAGTTAGTAGCGGGGGTGGTGAGCAGTTCTTC.

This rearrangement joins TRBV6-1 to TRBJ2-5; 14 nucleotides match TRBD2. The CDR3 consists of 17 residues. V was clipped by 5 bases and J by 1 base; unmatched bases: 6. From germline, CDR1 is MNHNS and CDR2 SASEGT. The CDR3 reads CASSKGLAGALQETQYF. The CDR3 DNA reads TGTGCCAGCAGTAAGGGACTAGCGGGGGCCCTCCAAGAGACCCAGTACTTC.

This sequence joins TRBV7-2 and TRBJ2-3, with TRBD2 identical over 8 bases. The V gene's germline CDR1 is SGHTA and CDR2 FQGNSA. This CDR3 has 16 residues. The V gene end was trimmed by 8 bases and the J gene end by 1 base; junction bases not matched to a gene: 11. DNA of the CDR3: TGTGCCAGCGGAAGCGGGGGAGTCCCCCGCACAGATACGCAGTATTTT. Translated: CASGSGGVPRTDTQYF.

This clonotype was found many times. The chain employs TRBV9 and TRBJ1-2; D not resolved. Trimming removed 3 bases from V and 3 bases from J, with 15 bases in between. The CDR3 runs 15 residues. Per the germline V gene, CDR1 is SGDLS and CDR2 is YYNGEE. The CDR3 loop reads CASSADGGGYYGYTF. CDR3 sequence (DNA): TGTGCCAGCAGCGCCGACGGCGGCGGGTACTATGGCTACACCTTC.

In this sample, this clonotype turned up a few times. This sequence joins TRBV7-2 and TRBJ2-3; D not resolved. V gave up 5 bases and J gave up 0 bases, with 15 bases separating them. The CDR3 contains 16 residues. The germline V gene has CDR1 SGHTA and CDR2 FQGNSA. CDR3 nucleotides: TGTGCCAGCAGCCAAAGGCGGACGGCTAGCACAGATACGCAGTATTTT. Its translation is CASSQRRTASTDTQYF.

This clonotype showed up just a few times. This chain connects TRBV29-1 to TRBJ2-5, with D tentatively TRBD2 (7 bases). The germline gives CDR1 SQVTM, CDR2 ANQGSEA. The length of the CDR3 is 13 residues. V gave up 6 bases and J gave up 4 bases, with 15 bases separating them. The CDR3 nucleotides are TGCAGCGTGGGGGGGACACATTTAGAGACCCAGTACTTC. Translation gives CSVGGTHLETQYF. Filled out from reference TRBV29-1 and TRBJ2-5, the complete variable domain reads SAVISQKPSRDICQRGTSLTIQCQVDSQVTMMFWYRQQPGQSLTLIATANQGSEATYESGFVIDKFPISRPNLTFSTLTVSNMSPEDSSIYLCSVGGTHLETQYFGPGTRLLVL.

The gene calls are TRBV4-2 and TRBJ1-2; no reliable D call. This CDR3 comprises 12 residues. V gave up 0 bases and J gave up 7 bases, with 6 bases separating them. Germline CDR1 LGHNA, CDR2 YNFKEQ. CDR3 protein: CASSQDLTGYTF. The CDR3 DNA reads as TGTGCCAGCAGCCAAGACCTAACTGGCTACACCTTC.

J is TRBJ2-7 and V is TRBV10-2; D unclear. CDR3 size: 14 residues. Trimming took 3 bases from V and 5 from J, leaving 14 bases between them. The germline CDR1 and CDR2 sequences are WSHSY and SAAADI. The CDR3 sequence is CASSDQGRLDEQYF. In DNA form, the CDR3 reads TGCGCCAGCAGTGATCAAGGACGCCTTGACGAGCAGTACTTC.

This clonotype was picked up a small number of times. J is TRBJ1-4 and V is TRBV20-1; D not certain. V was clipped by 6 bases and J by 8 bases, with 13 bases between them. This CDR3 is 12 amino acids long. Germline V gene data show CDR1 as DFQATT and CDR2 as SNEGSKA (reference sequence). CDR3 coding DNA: TGCAGTGCGAGGATTCAAGCCGAAAAACTGTTTTTT. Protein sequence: CSARIQAEKLFF.

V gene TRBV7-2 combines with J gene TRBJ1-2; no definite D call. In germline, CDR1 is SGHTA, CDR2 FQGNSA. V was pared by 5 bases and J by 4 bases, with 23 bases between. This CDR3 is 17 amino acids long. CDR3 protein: CASSPKGRASGTYGYTF. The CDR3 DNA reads TGTGCCAGCAGCCCGAAGGGTAGAGCCTCCGGTACCTATGGCTACACCTTC.

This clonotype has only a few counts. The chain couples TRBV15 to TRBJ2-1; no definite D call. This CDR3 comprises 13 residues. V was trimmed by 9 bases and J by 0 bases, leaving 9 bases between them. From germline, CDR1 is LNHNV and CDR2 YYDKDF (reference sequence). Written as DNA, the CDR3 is TGTGCCACGAAGCTGAGCTCCTACAATGAGCAGTTCTTC. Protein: CATKLSSYNEQFF.

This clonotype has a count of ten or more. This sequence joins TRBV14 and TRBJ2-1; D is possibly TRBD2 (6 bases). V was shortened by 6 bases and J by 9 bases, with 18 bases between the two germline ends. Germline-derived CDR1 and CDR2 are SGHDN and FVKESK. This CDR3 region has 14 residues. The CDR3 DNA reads TGTGCCAGCAGTTCGGGAGAAGGGTACGGTGAGCAGTTCTTC. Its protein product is CASSSGEGYGEQFF.

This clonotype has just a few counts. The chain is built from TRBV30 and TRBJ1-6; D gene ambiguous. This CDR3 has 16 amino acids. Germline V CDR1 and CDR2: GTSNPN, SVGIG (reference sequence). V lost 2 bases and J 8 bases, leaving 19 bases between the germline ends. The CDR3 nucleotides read TGTGCCTGGAGTATACCGGGGTCCCCAGGTCATTCACCCCTCCACTTT. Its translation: CAWSIPGSPGHSPLHF. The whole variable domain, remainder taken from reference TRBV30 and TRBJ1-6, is SQTIHQWPATLVQPVGSPLSLECTVEGTSNPNLYWYRQAAGRGLQLLFYSVGIGQISSEVPQNLSASRPQDRQFILSSKKLLLSDSGFYLCAWSIPGSPGHSPLHFGNGTRLTVT.

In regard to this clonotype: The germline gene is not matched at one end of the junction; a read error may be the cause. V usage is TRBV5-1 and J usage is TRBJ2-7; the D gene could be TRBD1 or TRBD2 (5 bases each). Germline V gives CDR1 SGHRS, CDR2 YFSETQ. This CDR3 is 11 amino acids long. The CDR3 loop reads CASSPTGTPFF. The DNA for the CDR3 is TGCGCCAGCAGCCCTACCGGGACCCCGTTCTTC.

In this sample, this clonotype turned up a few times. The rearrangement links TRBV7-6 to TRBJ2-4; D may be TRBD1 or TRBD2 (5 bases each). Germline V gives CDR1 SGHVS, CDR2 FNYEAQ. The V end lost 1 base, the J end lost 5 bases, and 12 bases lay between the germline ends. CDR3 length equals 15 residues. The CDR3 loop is CASSLVRDLQNIQYF. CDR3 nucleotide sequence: TGTGCCAGCAGCTTAGTCCGGGACCTACAAAACATTCAGTACTTC.

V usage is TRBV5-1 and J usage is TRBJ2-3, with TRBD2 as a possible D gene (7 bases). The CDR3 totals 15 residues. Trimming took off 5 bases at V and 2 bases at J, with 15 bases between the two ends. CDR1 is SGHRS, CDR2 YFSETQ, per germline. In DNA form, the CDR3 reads TGCGCCAGCAGGGCTACGGGGGGCTCCACAGATACGCAGTATTTT. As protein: CASRATGGSTDTQYF. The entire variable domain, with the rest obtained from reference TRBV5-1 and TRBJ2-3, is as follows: KAGVTQTPRYLIKTRGQQVTLSCSPISGHRSVSWYQQTPGQGLQFLFEYFSETQRNKGNFPGRFSGRQFSNSRSEMNVSTLELGDSALYLCASRATGGSTDTQYFGPGTRLTVL.

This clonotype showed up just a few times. CDR3 DNA: TGTGCCAGCAGCATGACAGGGGGCGGTGAAGCTTTCTTT. It is translated as CASSMTGGGEAFF. The chain joins TRBV7-3 to TRBJ1-1, with 10 bases fitting TRBD1. This CDR3 spans 13 amino acids. In germline, CDR1 is SGHTA, CDR2 FQGTGA. After removal of 5 bases from V and 7 bases from J, the junction contained 4 bases not matched to a gene.

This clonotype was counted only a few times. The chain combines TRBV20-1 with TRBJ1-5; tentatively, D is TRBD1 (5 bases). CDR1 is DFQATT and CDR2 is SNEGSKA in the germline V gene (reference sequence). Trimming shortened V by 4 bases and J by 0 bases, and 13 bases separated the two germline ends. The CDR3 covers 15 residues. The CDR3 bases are TGCAGTGCTATCCGGGACCCCAATAGCAATCAGCCCCAGCATTTT. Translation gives CSAIRDPNSNQPQHF.

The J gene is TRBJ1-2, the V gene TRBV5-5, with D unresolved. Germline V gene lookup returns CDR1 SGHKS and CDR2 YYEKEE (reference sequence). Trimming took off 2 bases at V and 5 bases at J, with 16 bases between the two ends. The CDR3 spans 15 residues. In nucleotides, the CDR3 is TGTGCCAGCAGCTTAGATTATTACTCTGGTTATGGCTACACCTTC. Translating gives CASSLDYYSGYGYTF.

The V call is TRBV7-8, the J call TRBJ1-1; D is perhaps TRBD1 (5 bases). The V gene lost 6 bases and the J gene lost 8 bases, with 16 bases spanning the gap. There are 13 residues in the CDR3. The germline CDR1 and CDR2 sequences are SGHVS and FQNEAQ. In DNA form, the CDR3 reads TGTGCCAGCAGTTCATCATCGGGGGGGGAAGCTTTCTTT. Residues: CASSSSSGGEAFF.

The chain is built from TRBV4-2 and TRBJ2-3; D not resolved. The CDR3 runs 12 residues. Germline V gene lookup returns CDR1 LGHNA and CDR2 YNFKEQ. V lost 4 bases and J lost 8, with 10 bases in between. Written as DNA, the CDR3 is TGTGCCAGCAGCCCAGCCTTAGGTACGCAGTATTTT. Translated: CASSPALGTQYF.

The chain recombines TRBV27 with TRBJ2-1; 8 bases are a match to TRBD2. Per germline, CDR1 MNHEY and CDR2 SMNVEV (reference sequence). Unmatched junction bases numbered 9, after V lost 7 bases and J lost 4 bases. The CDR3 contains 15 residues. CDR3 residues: CASISGGGRYNEQFF. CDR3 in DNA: TGTGCCAGCATAAGTGGCGGGGGGCGATACAATGAGCAGTTCTTC.